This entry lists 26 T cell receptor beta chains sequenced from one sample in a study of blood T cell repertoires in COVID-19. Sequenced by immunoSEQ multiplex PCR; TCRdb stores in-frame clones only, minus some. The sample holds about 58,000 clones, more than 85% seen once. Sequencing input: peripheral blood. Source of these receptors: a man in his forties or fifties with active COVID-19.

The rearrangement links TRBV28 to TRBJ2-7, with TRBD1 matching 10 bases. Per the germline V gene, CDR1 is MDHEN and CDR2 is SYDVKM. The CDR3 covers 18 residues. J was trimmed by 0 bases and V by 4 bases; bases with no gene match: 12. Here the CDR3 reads CASSYEIDGTGDSYEQYF. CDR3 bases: TGTGCCAGCAGTTACGAAATCGACGGGACAGGGGACTCCTACGAGCAGTACTTC.

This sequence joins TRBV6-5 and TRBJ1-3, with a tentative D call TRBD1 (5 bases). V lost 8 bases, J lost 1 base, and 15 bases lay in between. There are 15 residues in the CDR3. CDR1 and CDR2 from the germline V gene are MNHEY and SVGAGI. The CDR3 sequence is CASVKGIASGNTIYF. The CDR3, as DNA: TGTGCCAGCGTAAAGGGGATTGCTTCTGGAAACACCATATATTTT.

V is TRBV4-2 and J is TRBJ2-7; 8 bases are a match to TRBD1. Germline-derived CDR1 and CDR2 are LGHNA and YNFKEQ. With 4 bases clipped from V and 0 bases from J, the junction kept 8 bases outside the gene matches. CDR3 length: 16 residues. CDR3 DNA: TGTGCCAGCAGCCGAGGGGGACAGGTAGGCTCCTACGAGCAGTACTTC. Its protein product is CASSRGGQVGSYEQYF.

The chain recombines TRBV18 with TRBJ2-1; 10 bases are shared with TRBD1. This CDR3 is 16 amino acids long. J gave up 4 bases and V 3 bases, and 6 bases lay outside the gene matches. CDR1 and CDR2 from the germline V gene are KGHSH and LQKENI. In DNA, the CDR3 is TGTGCCAGCTCACCGCCGGGACAGGGGTATTACAATGAGCAGTTCTTC. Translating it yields CASSPPGQGYYNEQFF.

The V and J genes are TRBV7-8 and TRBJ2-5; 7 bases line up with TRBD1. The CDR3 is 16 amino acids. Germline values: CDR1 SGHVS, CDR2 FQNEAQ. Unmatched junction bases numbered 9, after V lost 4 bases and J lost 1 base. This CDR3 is CASSWDSPLTQETQYF. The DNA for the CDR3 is TGTGCCAGCAGCTGGGACAGCCCATTAACCCAAGAGACCCAGTACTTC.

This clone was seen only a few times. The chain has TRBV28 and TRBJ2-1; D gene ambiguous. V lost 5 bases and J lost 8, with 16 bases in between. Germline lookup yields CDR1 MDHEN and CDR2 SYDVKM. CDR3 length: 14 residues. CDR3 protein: CASSPPGTVYEQFF. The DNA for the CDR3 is TGTGCCAGCAGTCCCCCAGGAACCGTGTATGAGCAGTTCTTC.

In nucleotides, the CDR3 is TGTGCCAGCAGCCCGCAACTAGCGGGGGCAAACAATGAGCAGTTCTTC. Encoded protein: CASSPQLAGANNEQFF. The rearrangement joins TRBV7-8 to TRBJ2-1; the match to TRBD2 covers 11 bases. Germline V gene sequence: CDR1 SGHVS, CDR2 FQNEAQ. Trimming cost V 5 bases and J 5 bases; bases outside gene matches: 8. The CDR3 has 16 residues.

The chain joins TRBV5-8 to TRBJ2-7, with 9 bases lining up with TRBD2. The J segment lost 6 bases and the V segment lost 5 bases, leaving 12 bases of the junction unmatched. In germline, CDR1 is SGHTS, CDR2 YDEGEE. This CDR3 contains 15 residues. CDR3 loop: CASRPPGLAIGEQYF. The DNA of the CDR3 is TGTGCCAGCAGGCCCCCGGGACTAGCTATAGGCGAGCAGTACTTC. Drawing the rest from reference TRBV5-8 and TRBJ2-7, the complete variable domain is EAGVTQSPTHLIKTRGQQATLRCSPISGHTSVYWYQQALGLGLQFLLWYDEGEERNRGNFPPRFSGRQFPNYSSELNVNALELEDSALYLCASRPPGLAIGEQYFGPGTRLTVT.

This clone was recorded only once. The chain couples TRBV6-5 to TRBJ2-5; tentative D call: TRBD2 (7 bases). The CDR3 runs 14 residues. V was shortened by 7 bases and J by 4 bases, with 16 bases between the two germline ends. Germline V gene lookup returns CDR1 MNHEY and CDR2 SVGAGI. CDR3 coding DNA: TGTGCCAGCAACCCGGGGGGCCAGGGAGAGACCCAGTACTTC. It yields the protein CASNPGGQGETQYF.

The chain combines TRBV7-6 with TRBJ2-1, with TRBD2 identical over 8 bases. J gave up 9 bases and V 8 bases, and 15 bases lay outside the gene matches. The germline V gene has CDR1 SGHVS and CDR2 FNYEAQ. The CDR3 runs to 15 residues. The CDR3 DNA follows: TGTGCCAGCTCTCCAGCGGGACTAGAAGGGATTGAGCAGTTCTTC. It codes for CASSPAGLEGIEQFF.

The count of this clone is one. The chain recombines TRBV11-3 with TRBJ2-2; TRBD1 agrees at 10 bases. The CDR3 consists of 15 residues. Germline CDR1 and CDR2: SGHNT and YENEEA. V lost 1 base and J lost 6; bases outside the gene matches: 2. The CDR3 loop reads CASSLGTGGSGELFF. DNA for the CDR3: TGTGCCAGCAGCTTAGGGACAGGGGGTTCCGGGGAGCTGTTTTTT. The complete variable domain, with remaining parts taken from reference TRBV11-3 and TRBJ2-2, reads EAGVVQSPRYKIIEKKQPVAFWCNPISGHNTLYWYLQNLGQGPELLIRYENEEAVDDSQLPKDRFSAERLKGVDSTLKIQPAELGDSAVYLCASSLGTGGSGELFFGEGSRLTVL.

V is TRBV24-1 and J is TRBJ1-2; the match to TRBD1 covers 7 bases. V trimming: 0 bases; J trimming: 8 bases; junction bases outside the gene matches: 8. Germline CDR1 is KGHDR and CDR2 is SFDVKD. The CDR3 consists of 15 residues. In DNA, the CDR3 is TGTGCCACCAGTGATTTGTCAGAGACAGGGAACGGCTACACCTTC. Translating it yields CATSDLSETGNGYTF.

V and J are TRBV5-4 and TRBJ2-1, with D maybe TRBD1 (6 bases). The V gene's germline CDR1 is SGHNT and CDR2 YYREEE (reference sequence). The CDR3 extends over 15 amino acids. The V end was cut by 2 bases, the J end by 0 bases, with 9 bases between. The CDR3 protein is CASSLGQTSYNEQFF. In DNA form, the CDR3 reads TGTGCCAGCAGCTTAGGACAGACCTCCTACAATGAGCAGTTCTTC.

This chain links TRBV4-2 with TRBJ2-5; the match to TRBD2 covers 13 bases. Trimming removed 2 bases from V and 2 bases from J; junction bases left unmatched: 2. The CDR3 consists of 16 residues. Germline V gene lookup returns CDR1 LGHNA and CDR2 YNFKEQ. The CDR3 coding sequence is TGTGCCAGCAGCCAAACTAGCGGGGGGGAACAAGAGACCCAGTACTTC. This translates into CASSQTSGGEQETQYF.

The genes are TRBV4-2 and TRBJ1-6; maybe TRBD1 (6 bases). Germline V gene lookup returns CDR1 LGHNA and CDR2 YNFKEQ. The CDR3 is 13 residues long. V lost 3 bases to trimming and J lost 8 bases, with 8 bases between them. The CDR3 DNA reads TGTGCCAGCAGCCAGGCAGGGGATTCACCCCTCCACTTT. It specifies CASSQAGDSPLHF.

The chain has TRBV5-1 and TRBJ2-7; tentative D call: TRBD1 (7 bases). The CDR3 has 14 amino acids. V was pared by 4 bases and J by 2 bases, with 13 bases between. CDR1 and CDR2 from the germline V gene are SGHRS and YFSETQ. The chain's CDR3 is CASSPAGTAYEQYF. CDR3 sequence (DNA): TGCGCCAGCAGCCCGGCGGGGACAGCCTACGAGCAGTACTTC.

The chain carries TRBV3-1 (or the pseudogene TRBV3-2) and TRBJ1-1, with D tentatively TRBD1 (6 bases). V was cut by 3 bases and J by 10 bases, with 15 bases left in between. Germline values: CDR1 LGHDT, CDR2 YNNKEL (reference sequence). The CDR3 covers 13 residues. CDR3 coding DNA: TGTGCCAGCAGCCAGGGAGACAGGTCAGGAGCTTTCTTT. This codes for CASSQGDRSGAFF.

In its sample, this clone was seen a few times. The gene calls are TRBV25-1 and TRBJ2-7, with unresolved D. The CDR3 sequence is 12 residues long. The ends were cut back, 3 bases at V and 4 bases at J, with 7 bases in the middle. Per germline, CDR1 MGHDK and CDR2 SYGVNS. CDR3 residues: CASSDTSYEQYF. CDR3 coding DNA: TGTGCCAGCAGTGATACTTCATACGAGCAGTACTTC.

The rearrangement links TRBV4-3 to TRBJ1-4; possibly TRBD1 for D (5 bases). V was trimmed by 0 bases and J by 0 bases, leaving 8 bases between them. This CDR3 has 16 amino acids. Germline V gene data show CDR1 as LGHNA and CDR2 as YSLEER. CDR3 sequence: CASSQDLGATNEKLFF. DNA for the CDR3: TGCGCCAGCAGCCAAGATCTAGGGGCAACTAATGAAAAACTGTTTTTT.

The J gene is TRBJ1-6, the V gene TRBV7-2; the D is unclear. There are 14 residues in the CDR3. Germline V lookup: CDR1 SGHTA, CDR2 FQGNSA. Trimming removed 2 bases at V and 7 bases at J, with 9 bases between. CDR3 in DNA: TGTGCCAGCAGCTTAAGCGCATTGAATTCACCCCTCCACTTT. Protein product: CASSLSALNSPLHF.

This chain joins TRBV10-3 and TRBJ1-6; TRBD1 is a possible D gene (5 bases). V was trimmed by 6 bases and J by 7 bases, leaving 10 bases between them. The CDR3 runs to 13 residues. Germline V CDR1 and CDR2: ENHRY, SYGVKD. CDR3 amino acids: CAISQGGNSPLHF. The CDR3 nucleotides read TGTGCCATCAGCCAGGGTGGCAATTCACCCCTCCACTTT.

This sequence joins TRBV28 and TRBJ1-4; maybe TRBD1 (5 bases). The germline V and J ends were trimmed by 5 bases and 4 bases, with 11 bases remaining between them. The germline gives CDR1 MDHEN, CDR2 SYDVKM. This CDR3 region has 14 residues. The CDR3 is CASSTTDNNEKLFF. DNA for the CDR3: TGTGCCAGCAGTACGACAGATAATAATGAAAAACTGTTTTTT. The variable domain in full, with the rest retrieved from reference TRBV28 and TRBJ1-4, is DVKVTQSSRYLVKRTGEKVFLECVQDMDHENMFWYRQDPGLGLRLIYFSYDVKMKEKGDIPEGYSVSREKKERFSLILESASTNQTSMYLCASSTTDNNEKLFFGSGTQLSVL.

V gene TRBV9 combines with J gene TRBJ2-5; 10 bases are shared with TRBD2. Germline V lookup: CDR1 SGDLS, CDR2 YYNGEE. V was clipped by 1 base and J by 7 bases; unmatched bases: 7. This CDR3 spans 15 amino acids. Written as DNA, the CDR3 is TGTGCCAGCAGCGTAAGCGGGAGGGCCGTCGGGACCCAGTACTTC. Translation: CASSVSGRAVGTQYF.

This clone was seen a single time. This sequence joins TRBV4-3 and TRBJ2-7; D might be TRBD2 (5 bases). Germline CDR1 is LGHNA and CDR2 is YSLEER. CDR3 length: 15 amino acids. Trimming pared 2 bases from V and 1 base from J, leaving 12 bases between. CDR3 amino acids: CASSQSFAGSYEQYF. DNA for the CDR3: TGCGCCAGCAGCCAAAGCTTTGCGGGTTCCTACGAGCAGTACTTC.

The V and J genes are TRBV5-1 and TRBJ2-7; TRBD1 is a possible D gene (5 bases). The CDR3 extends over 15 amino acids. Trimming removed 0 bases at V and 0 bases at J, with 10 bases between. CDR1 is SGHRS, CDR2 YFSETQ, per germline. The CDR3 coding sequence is TGCGCCAGCAGCTTGGCAGGGTCGAGCTCCTACGAGCAGTACTTC. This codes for CASSLAGSSSYEQYF.

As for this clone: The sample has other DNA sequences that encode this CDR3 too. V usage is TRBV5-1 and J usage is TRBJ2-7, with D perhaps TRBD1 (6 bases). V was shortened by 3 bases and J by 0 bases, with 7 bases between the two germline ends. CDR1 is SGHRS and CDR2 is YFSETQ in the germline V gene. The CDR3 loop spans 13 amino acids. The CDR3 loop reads CASSSTGSYEQYF. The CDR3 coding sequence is TGCGCCAGCAGCTCGACAGGCTCCTACGAGCAGTACTTC.